These 15 T cell receptor beta chains were sequenced from one sample in a study of monozygotic twins with inflammatory bowel disease. TCRdb re-called the 5' RACE reads; every CDR3 protein appears as one record, without DNA. The sample has 150,000 to 200,000 distinct CDR3 sequences; the top ten hold 6.5% to 9%. Specimen: blood. The receptors originated from a human donor with ulcerative colitis or Crohn's disease, or a healthy co-twin of an affected twin (not recorded which).

The V and J genes are TRBV4-1 and TRBJ1-5; the TRBD1 assignment by TCRdb is unverifiable without DNA. The CDR3 covers 21 residues. The germline V gene has CDR1 MGHRA and CDR2 YSYEKL. The CDR3 loop is CASSPGGLDRGRIDINQPQHF.

The CDR3 spells CASSLVTGEWGYEQYF. The rearrangement joins TRBV7-2 to TRBJ2-7; TCRdb selects TRBD1, and the lack of DNA leaves this call unchecked. The CDR3 sequence is 16 residues long. Germline-derived CDR1 and CDR2 are SGHTA and FQGNSA. Supplemented by reference TRBV7-2 and TRBJ2-7, the full variable domain reads GAGVSQSPSNKVTEKGKDVELRCDPISGHTALYWYRQSLGQGLEFLIYFQGNSAPDKSGLPSDRFSAERTGGSVSTLTIQRTQQEDSAVYLCASSLVTGEWGYEQYFGPGTRLTVT.

This chain uses TRBV27 with TRBJ2-1; the TRBD1 assignment by TCRdb is unverifiable without DNA. Germline-derived CDR1 and CDR2 are MNHEY and SMNVEV (reference sequence). This CDR3 is built from 13 residues. The CDR3 sequence is CASSPTPWNEQFF.

The chain joins TRBV20-1 to TRBJ1-5; as DNA is missing, the TRBD1 call by TCRdb cannot be tested. The CDR3 is 14 residues long. Germline V gene data show CDR1 as DFQATT and CDR2 as SNEGSKA (reference sequence). CDR3 region: CSAIRTGNNQPQHF.

The chain uses TRBV11-2 and TRBJ2-7; the TCRdb call, TRBD2, lacks DNA for checking. Germline V gene lookup returns CDR1 SGHAT and CDR2 FQNNGV. The CDR3 is 15 residues long. CDR3 loop: CASAGGAGGHYEQYF.

This rearrangement joins TRBV7-2 to TRBJ1-4; TCRdb gives TRBD1 as the D gene, but with no DNA this cannot be confirmed. The length of the CDR3 is 17 residues. Per germline, CDR1 SGHTA and CDR2 FQGNSA. The chain's CDR3 is CASSASGQGATNEKLFF.

The chain recombines TRBV7-9 with TRBJ2-7; as DNA is missing, the TRBD1 call by TCRdb cannot be tested. Germline-derived CDR1 and CDR2 are SEHNR and FQNEAQ (reference sequence). CDR3 size: 14 residues. CDR3 sequence reads: CASSHWDTYYEQYF.

The gene calls are TRBV5-1 and TRBJ2-1; TCRdb's D call, TRBD2, is unchecked because there is no DNA. This CDR3 has 16 amino acids. Germline-derived CDR1 and CDR2 are SGHRS and YFSETQ. The CDR3 loop is CASSSLEKGAYNEQFF.

This chain uses TRBV20-1 with TRBJ1-1; no DNA is available, so the TRBD1 call from TCRdb remains unchecked. Germline values: CDR1 DFQATT, CDR2 SNEGSKA (reference sequence). The CDR3 spans 15 residues. CDR3 amino acids: CSARVAPGVNTEAFF.

The rearrangement uses TRBV7-8 and TRBJ2-3. The CDR3 totals 16 residues. CDR1 is SGHVS and CDR2 is FQNEAQ in the germline V gene. CDR3 sequence: CASSRGVRGNTDTQYF.

CDR3 protein: CAISGGDRRNTEAFF. V is TRBV10-3 and J is TRBJ1-1; TCRdb's D gene call, TRBD1, goes unchecked for lack of DNA. CDR3 length equals 15 residues. The V gene's germline CDR1 is ENHRY and CDR2 SYGVKD.

CDR3 region: CASSYSALHTQYF. V gene TRBV6-2 or TRBV6-3 combines with J gene TRBJ2-3; TCRdb selects TRBD2, and the lack of DNA leaves this call unchecked. Germline CDR1 is MNHEY and CDR2 is SVGEGT. This CDR3 spans 13 amino acids.

The J gene is TRBJ1-1, the V gene TRBV28; TCRdb picks TRBD1, but there is no DNA to check that call. The CDR3 is made up of 13 amino acids. Germline V CDR1 and CDR2: MDHEN, SYDVKM. The CDR3 region is CASRWASDTEAFF.

This chain uses TRBV15 with TRBJ2-7; TCRdb gives TRBD1 as the D gene, but with no DNA this cannot be confirmed. This CDR3 is 16 amino acids long. From germline, CDR1 is LNHNV and CDR2 YYDKDF (reference sequence). CDR3 sequence reads: CATSRDRGASSYEQYF.

V is TRBV12-3 or TRBV12-4 and J is TRBJ1-2; the D call of TRBD1 rests on TCRdb alone, since no DNA is present to check it. The CDR3 has 16 residues. The CDR3 here is CASSNPGSGPNYGYTF.